This T cell receptor beta chain was profiled in a study of shared clonotypes between healthy human individuals. TCRdb keeps only in-frame clones here, not all; method: immunoSEQ multiplex PCR. This table has hundreds of thousands of clones, roughly 72% appearing once. The CDR3 loop spans 16 amino acids. The J segment lost 3 bases and the V segment lost 4 bases, leaving 7 bases of the junction unmatched. Germline CDR1 reads SGHDN; CDR2 reads FVKESK. The chain recombines TRBV14 with TRBJ1-2, with 11 bases identical to TRBD1. The specimen sequenced was PBMCs. The receptor's source is a woman in her thirties or forties in good health. Some clones in this sample may be carry-over from other donors' samples. CDR3 sequence reads: CASSRGQGASYYGYTF. Here the CDR3 DNA reads TGTGCCAGCAGCCGTGGACAGGGGGCCAGTTACTATGGCTACACCTTC. Full variable domain (outside the CDR3, taken from reference TRBV14 and TRBJ1-2): EAGVTQFPSHSVIEKGQTVTLRCDPISGHDNLYWYRRVMGKEIKFLLHFVKESKQDESGMPNNRFLAERTGGTYSTLKVQPAELEDSGVYFCASSRGQGASYYGYTFGSGTRLTVV.